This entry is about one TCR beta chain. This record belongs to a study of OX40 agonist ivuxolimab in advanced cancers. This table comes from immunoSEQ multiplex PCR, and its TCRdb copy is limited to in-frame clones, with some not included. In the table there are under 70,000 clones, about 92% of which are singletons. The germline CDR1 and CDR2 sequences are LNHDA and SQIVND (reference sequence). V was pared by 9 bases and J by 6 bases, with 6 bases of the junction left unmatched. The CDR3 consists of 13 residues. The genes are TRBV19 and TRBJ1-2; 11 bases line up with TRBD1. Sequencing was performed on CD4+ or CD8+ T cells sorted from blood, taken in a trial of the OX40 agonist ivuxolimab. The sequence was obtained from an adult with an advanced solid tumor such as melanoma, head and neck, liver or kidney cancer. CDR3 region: CASEGQGVNGYTF. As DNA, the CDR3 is TGTGCCAGCGAGGGACAGGGGGTTAATGGCTACACCTTC.